This T cell receptor (beta chain) is drawn from a study of human T cells and chemical hapten exposure. Findings and caveats of the study: With alopecia, donors may have immune responses unlike healthy people's. The study found that DPC sensitization did not change TCRs above 1 in 1000 frequency.

The germline CDR1 and CDR2 sequences are SGHTA and FQGNSA. The CDR3 has 17 amino acids. V was cut by 5 bases and J by 2 bases, with 20 bases left in between. Time point meaning: pre-sensitization, week 0. Documented treatment: therapeutic diphenylcyclopropenone sensitization with weekly scalp DPC. This clonotype was picked up a small number of times. Its antigen is unknown. During construction of the library, unique molecular identifiers were attached to individual cDNA molecules for quantitative, reproducible TCR counting. Original analysis: With a range of roughly 20,000 to 750,000, the median per sample was about 92,000 TCRs. TCRdb called the RACE reads again in MiXCR, with one record for every CDR3 protein. The V and J calls here are based on TCRdb, not the publication. The sample holds a few hundred thousand distinct CDR3 sequences, approximately 5.8% seen once.

This sample comprised whole blood, obtained in connection with sensitization to the hapten diphenylcyclopropenone (DPC). The gene calls are TRBV7-2 and TRBJ2-3; D unclear. The source of this sequence is a woman aged 18 to 35 with alopecia areata. Some clones in this sample may be carry-over from other donors' samples. CDR3 amino acids: CASSPHLSIPVTDTQYF. CDR3 nucleotides: TGTGCCAGCAGCCCACACCTAAGCATTCCGGTCACAGATACGCAGTATTTT.